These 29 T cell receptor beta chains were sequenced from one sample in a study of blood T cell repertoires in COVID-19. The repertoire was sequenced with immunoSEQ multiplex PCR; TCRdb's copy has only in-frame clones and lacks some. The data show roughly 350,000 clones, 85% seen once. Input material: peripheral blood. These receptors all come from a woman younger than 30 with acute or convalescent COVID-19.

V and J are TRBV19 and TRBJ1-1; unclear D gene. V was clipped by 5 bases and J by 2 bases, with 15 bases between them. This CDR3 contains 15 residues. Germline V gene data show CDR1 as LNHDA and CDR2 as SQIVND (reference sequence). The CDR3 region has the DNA TGTGCCAGTAGTTTCCGGGTGAGGACTAACACTGAAGCTTTCTTT. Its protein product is CASSFRVRTNTEAFF.

The CDR3 sequence is CASDRGAMDPLHF. In DNA form, the CDR3 reads TGTGCCAGCGATCGGGGGGCCATGGACCCCCTCCACTTT. J is TRBJ1-6 and V is TRBV2; a possible D gene is TRBD1 (6 bases). Per the germline V gene, CDR1 is SNHLY and CDR2 is FYNNEI. Trimming shortened V by 8 bases and J by 13 bases, and 18 bases separated the two germline ends. This CDR3 spans 13 amino acids.

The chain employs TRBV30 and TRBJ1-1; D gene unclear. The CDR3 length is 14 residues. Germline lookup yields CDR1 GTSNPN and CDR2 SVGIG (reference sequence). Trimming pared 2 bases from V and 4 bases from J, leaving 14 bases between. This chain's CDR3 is CAWSRDVGSTEAFF. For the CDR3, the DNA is TGTGCCTGGAGTCGGGATGTGGGAAGCACTGAAGCTTTCTTT. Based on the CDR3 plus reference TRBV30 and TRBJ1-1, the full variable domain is SQTIHQWPATLVQPVGSPLSLECTVEGTSNPNLYWYRQAAGRGLQLLFYSVGIGQISSEVPQNLSASRPQDRQFILSSKKLLLSDSGFYLCAWSRDVGSTEAFFGQGTRLTVV.

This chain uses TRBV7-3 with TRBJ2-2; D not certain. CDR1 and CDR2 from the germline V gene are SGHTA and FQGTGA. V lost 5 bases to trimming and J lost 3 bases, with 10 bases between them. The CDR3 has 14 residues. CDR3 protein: CASSPQAHTGELFF. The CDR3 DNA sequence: TGTGCCAGCAGCCCTCAGGCTCACACCGGGGAGCTGTTTTTT.

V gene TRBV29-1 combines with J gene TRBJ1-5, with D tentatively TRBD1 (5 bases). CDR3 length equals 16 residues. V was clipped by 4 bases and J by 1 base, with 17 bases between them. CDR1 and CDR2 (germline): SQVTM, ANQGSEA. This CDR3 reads CSVVVGRRGSNQPQHF. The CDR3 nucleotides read TGCAGCGTTGTCGTCGGGCGTCGGGGGAGCAATCAGCCCCAGCATTTT. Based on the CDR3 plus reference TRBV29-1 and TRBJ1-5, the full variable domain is SAVISQKPSRDICQRGTSLTIQCQVDSQVTMMFWYRQQPGQSLTLIATANQGSEATYESGFVIDKFPISRPNLTFSTLTVSNMSPEDSSIYLCSVVVGRRGSNQPQHFGDGTRLSIL.

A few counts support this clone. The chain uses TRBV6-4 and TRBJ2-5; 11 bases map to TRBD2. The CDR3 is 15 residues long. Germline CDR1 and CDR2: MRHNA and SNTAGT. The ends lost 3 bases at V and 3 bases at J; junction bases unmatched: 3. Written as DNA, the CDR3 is TGTGCCAGCAGTGAACTAGCGGGAGCGAAAGAGACCCAGTACTTC. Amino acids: CASSELAGAKETQYF.

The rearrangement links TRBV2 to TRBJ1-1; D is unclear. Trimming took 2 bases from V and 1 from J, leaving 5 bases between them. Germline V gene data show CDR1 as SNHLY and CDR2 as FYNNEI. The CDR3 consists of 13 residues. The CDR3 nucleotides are TGTGCCAGCAGTGAATCAGGGAACACTGAAGCTTTCTTT. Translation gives CASSESGNTEAFF. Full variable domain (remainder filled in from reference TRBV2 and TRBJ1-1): EPEVTQTPSHQVTQMGQEVILRCVPISNHLYFYWYRQILGQKVEFLVSFYNNEISEKSEIFDDQFSVERPDGSNFTLKIRSTKLEDSAMYFCASSESGNTEAFFGQGTRLTVV.

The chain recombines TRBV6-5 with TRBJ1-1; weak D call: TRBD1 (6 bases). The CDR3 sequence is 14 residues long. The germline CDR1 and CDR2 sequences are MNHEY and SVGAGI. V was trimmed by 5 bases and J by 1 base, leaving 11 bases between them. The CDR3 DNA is TGTGCCAGCAGTAAACTGGACAGGAACACTGAAGCTTTCTTT. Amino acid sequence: CASSKLDRNTEAFF.

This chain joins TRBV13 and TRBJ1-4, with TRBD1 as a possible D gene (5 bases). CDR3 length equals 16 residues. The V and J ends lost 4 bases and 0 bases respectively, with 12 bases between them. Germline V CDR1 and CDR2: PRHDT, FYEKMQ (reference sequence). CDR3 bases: TGTGCCAGCAGCTCACAGGAGAGCGCAACTAATGAAAAACTGTTTTTT. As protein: CASSSQESATNEKLFF.

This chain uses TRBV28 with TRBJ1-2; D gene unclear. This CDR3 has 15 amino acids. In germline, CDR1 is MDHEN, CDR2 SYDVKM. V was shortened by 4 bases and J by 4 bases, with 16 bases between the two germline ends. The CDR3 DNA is TGTGCCAGCAGTTCCCTCGAGGTCTACGGCTATGGCTACACCTTC. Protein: CASSSLEVYGYGYTF.

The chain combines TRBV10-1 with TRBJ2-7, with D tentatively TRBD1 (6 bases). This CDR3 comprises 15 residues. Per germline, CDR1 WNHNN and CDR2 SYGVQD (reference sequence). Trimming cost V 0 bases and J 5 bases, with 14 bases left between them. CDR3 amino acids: CASSESRGGGNEQYF. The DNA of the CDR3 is TGCGCCAGCAGTGAGTCGAGAGGGGGTGGTAACGAGCAGTACTTC.

CDR3 sequence reads: CASSLRGRAYYEQYF. The CDR3 coding sequence is TGTGCCAGCAGCTTGCGCGGGAGGGCCTACTACGAGCAGTACTTC. The V gene is TRBV5-6, the J gene TRBJ2-7, with TRBD2 matching over 9 bases. The length of the CDR3 is 15 residues. Unmatched junction bases numbered 5, after V lost 1 base and J lost 3 bases. From germline, CDR1 is SGHDT and CDR2 YYEEEE.

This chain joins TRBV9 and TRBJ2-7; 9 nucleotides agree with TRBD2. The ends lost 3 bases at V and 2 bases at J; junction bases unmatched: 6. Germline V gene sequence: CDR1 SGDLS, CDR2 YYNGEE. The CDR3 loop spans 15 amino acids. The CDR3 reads CASSESGGLAYEQYF. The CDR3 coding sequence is TGTGCCAGCAGCGAAAGCGGGGGGTTAGCCTACGAGCAGTACTTC.

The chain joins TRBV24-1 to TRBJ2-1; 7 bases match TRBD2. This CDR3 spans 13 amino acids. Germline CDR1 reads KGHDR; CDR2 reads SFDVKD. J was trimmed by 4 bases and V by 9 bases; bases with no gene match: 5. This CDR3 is CATERDPYNEQFF. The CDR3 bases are TGTGCCACCGAGCGGGACCCTTACAATGAGCAGTTCTTC.

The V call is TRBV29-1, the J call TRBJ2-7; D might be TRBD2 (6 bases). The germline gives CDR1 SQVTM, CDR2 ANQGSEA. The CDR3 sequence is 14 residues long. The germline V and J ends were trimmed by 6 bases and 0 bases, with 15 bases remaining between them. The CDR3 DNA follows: TGCAGCGTCGTCCGGGACTTAAGCTCCTACGAGCAGTACTTC. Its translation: CSVVRDLSSYEQYF.

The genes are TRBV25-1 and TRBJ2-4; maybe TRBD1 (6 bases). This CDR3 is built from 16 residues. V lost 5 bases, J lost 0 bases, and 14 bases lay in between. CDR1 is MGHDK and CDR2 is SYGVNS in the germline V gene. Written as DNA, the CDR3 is TGTGCCAGCAGTTCGGACAGCAAAATAGCCAAAAACATTCAGTACTTC. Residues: CASSSDSKIAKNIQYF.

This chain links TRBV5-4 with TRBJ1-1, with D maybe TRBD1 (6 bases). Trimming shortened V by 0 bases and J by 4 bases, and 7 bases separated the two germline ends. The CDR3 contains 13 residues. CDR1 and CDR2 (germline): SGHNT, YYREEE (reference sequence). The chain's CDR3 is CASSLEGGTEAFF. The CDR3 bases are TGTGCCAGCAGCTTGGAAGGGGGCACTGAAGCTTTCTTT. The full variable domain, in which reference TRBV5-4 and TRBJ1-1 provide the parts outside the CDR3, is ETGVTQSPTHLIKTRGQQVTLRCSSQSGHNTVSWYQQALGQGPQFIFQYYREEENGRGNFPPRFSGLQFPNYSSELNVNALELDDSALYLCASSLEGGTEAFFGQGTRLTVV.

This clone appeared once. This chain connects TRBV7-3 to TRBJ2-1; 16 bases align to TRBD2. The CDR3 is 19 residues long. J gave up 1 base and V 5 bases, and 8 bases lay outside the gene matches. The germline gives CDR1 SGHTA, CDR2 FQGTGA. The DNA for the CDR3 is TGTGCCAGCAGCCCTCGACCGGGACTAGCGGGGGGGTCCTACAATGAGCAGTTCTTC. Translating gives CASSPRPGLAGGSYNEQFF. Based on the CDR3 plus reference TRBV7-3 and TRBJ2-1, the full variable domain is GAGVSQTPSNKVTEKGKYVELRCDPISGHTALYWYRQSLGQGPEFLIYFQGTGAADDSGLPNDRFFAVRPEGSVSTLKIQRTERGDSAVYLCASSPRPGLAGGSYNEQFFGPGTRLTVL.

CDR3 in amino acids: CASSADSIGNEKLFF. CDR3 nucleotide sequence: TGTGCCAGCAGCGCGGACAGTATCGGCAATGAAAAACTGTTTTTT. This chain connects TRBV11-2 to TRBJ1-4; tentatively, D is TRBD1 (6 bases). The V gene's germline CDR1 is SGHAT and CDR2 FQNNGV. V was cut by 5 bases and J by 5 bases, with 15 bases left in between. There are 15 residues in the CDR3.

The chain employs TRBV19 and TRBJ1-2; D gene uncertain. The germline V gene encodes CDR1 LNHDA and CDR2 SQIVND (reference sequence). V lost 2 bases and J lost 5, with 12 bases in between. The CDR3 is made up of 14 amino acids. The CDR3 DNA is TGTGCCAGTAGTATATACTCCTCGGGGTATGGCTACACCTTC. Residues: CASSIYSSGYGYTF.

CDR3 residues: CASSAGGSTDTQYF. The CDR3 nucleotides are TGTGCCAGCAGTGCCGGGGGGAGCACAGATACGCAGTATTTT. This chain uses TRBV9 with TRBJ2-3, with 7 positions matching TRBD2. This CDR3 is built from 14 residues. Unmatched junction bases numbered 3, after V lost 5 bases and J lost 0 bases. Germline CDR1 and CDR2: SGDLS and YYNGEE.

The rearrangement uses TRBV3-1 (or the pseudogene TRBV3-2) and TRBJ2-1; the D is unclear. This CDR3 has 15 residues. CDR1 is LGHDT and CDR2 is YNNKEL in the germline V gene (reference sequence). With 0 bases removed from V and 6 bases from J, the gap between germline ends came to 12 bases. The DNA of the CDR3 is TGTGCCAGCAGCCAAGATCGCAAGCCGGGCAATGAGCAGTTCTTC. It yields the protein CASSQDRKPGNEQFF.

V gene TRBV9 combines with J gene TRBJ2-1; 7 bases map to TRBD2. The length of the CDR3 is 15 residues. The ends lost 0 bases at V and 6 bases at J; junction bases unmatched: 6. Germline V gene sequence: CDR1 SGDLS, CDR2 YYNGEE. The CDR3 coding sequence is TGTGCCAGCAGCGTAGGCGGGAGAGGTGGCAATGAGCAGTTCTTC. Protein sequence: CASSVGGRGGNEQFF.

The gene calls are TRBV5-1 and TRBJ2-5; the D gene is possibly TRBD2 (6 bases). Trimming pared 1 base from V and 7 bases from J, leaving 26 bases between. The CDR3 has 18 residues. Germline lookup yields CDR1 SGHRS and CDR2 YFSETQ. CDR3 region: CASSLSRGSGFGRGTQYF. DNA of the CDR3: TGCGCCAGCAGCTTGAGTAGGGGCAGCGGGTTTGGAAGGGGGACCCAGTACTTC.

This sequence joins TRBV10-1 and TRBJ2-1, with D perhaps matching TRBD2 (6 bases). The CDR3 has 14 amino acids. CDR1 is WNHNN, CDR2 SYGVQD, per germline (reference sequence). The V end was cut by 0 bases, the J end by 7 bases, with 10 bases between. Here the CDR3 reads CASSESEGRNEQFF. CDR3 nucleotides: TGCGCCAGCAGTGAGTCGGAGGGGAGGAATGAGCAGTTCTTC.

The CDR3 bases are TGCGCCAGCAGCTTGGGAGGGAGAGTCAGAACAGATACGCAGTATTTT. Translation: CASSLGGRVRTDTQYF. This sequence joins TRBV5-1 and TRBJ2-3, with D possibly matching TRBD2 (5 bases). Between the trimmed V and J ends, which lost 0 bases and 3 bases, there was a span of 14 bases. The V gene's germline CDR1 is SGHRS and CDR2 YFSETQ. The CDR3 has 16 amino acids. Looking up the rest from reference TRBV5-1 and TRBJ2-3 gives the full variable domain: KAGVTQTPRYLIKTRGQQVTLSCSPISGHRSVSWYQQTPGQGLQFLFEYFSETQRNKGNFPGRFSGRQFSNSRSEMNVSTLELGDSALYLCASSLGGRVRTDTQYFGPGTRLTVL.

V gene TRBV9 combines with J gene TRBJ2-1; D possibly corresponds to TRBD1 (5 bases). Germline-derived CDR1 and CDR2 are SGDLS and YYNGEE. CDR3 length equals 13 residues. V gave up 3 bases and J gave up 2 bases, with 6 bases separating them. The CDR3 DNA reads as TGTGCCAGCAGCGGGGGCCCCTACAATGAGCAGTTCTTC. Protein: CASSGGPYNEQFF.

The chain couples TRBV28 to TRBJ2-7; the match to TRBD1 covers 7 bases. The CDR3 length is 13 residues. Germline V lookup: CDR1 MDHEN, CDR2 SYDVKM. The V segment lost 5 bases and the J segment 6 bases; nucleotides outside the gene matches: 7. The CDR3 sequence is CASSLLAGGEQYF. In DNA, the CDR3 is TGTGCCAGCAGTCTGTTGGCAGGGGGCGAGCAGTACTTC.

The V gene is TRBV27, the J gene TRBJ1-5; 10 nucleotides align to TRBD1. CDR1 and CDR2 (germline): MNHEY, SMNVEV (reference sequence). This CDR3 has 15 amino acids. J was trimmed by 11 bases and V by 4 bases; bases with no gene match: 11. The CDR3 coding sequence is TGTGCCAGCAGTTCTCGGACAGGGGGAAGGGGGGCCCAGCATTTT. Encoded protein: CASSSRTGGRGAQHF.